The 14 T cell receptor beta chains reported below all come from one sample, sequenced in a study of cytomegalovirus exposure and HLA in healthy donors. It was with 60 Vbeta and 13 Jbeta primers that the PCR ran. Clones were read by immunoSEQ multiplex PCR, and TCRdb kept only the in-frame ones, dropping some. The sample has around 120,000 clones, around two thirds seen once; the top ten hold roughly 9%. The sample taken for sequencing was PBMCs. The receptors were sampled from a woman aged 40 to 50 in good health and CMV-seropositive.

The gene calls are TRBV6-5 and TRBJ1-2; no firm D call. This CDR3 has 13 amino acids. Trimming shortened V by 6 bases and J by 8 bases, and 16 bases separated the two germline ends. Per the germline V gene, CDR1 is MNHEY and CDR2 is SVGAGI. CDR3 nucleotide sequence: TGTGCCAGCAGCCCGGGCCTGGACTTAGGCTACACCTTC. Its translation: CASSPGLDLGYTF.

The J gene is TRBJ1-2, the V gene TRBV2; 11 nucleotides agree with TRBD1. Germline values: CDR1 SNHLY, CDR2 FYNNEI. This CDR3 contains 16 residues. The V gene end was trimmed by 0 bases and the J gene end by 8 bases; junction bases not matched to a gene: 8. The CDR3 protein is CASSEALGQGENGYTF. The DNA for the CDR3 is TGTGCCAGCAGTGAAGCGCTGGGACAGGGGGAGAACGGCTACACCTTC. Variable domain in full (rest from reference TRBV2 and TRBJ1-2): EPEVTQTPSHQVTQMGQEVILRCVPISNHLYFYWYRQILGQKVEFLVSFYNNEISEKSEIFDDQFSVERPDGSNFTLKIRSTKLEDSAMYFCASSEALGQGENGYTFGSGTRLTVV.

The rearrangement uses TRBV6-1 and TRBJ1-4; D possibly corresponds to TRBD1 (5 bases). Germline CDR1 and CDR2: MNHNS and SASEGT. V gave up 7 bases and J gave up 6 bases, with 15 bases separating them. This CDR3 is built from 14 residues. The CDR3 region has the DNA TGTGCCAGCACCATAGACAGACCGGATGAAAAACTGTTTTTT. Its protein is CASTIDRPDEKLFF.

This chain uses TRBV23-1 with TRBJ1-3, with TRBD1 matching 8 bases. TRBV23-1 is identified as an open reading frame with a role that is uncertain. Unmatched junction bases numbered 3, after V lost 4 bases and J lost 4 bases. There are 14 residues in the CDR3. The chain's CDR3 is CASSPDRGGNTIYF. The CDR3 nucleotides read TGCGCCAGCAGTCCAGACAGGGGCGGAAACACCATATATTTT.

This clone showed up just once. CDR3: CASSPTGDSLEYEQYF. The DNA of the CDR3 is TGTGCCAGCAGTCCGACAGGGGACAGTCTCGAGTACGAGCAGTACTTC. This chain links TRBV28 with TRBJ2-7; TRBD1 matches at 8 bases. Germline trimming cut 5 bases from V and 4 bases from J; bases unmatched to any gene: 13. This CDR3 comprises 16 residues. From germline, CDR1 is MDHEN and CDR2 SYDVKM.

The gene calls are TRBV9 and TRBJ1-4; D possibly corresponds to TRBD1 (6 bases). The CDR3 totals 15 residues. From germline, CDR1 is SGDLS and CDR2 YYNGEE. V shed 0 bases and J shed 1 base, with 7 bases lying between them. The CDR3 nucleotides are TGTGCCAGCAGCGTAGGGACAGAAACTAATGAAAAACTGTTTTTT. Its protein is CASSVGTETNEKLFF.

The CDR3 loop is CASSYDGKKSTKSKETQYF. The DNA for the CDR3 is TGTGCCAGCAGCTACGACGGGAAAAAATCCACGAAATCGAAAGAGACCCAGTACTTC. The chain couples TRBV7-2 to TRBJ2-5; D might be TRBD2 (5 bases). Germline loops: CDR1 SGHTA, CDR2 FQGNSA. The ends were cut back, 4 bases at V and 3 bases at J, with 27 bases in the middle. The CDR3 has 19 amino acids.

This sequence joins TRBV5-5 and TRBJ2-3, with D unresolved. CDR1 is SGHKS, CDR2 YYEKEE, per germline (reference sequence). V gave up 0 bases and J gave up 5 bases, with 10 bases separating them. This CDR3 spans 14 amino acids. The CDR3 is CASSLGALRDTQYF. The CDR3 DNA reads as TGTGCCAGCAGCTTGGGGGCTCTCAGAGATACGCAGTATTTT.

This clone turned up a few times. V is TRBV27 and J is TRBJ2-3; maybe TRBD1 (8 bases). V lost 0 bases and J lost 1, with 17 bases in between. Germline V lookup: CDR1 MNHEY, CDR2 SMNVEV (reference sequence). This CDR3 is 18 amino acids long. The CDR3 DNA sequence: TGTGCCAGCAGTTTATCTATCCAGGGGGCGGGGGGCACAGATACGCAGTATTTT. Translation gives CASSLSIQGAGGTDTQYF.

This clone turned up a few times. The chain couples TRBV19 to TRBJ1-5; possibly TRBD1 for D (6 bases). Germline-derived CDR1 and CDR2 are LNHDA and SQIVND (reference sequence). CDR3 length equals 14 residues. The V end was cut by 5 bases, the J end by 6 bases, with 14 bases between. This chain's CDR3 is CASSWGQDVQPQHF. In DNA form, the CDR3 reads TGTGCCAGTAGTTGGGGACAAGACGTTCAGCCCCAGCATTTT.

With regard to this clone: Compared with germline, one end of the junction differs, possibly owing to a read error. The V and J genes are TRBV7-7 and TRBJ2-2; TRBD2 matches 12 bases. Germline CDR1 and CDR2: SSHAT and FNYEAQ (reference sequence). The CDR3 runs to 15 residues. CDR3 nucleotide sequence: TGTGCTAGCAGCGTGACTAGCGGGAGTAACGGGGAGCTGTTTTTT. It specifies CASSVTSGSNGELFF. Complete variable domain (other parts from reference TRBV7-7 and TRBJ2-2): GAGVSQSPRYKVTKRGQDVTLRCDPISSHATLYWYQQALGQGPEFLTYFNYEAQPDKSGLPSDRFSAERPEGSISTLTIQRTEQRDSAMYRCASSVTSGSNGELFFGEGSRLTVL.

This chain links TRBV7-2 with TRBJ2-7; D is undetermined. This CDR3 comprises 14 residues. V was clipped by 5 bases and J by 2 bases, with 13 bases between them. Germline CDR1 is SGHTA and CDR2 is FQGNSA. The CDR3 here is CASSPSAAAYEQYF. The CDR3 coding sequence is TGTGCCAGCAGCCCCAGCGCGGCGGCCTACGAGCAGTACTTC.

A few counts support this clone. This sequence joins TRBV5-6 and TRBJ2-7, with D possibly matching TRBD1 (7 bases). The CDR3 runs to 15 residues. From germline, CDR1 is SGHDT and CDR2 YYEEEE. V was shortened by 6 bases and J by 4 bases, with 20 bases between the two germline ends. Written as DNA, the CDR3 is TGTGCCAGCATCAAACAGGGGCGGGACCTATACGAGCAGTACTTC. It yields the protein CASIKQGRDLYEQYF.

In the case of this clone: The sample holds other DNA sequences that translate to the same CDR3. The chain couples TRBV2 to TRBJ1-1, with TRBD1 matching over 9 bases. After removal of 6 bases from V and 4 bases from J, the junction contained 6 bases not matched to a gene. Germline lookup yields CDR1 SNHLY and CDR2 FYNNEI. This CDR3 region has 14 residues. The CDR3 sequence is CASRGQGISTEAFF. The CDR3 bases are TGTGCCAGCAGAGGACAGGGGATAAGCACTGAAGCTTTCTTT.